This TCR beta chain derives from a study of T cells in Graves' hyperthyroidism and ophthalmopathy. A note on this clonotype: Its antigen is undetermined.

V lost 0 bases to trimming and J lost 0 bases; unmatched junction nucleotides: 6. Germline CDR1 is LGHDT and CDR2 is YNNKEL (reference sequence). The CDR3 is made up of 19 amino acids. Study-level findings and limits: In the analysis, a 13 V-J model separated ophthalmopathy from stable hyperthyroidism. The model's output predicted ophthalmopathy at a median of 6.5 months prior to onset. Among thyroid clonotypes expanded above 0.001, most also appeared in blood.

RNA transcripts provided the source from which TCR beta CDR3 regions were amplified. RT-PCR in the first round (using the HTBI primer set) targeted the TCR CDR3. MiXCR, run by TCRdb on the multiplex PCR reads, gives a single entry per CDR3 protein. The data hold over 400,000 distinct CDR3 sequences, with about 20% observed a single time. The chain couples TRBV3-1 to TRBJ2-7; 15 positions match TRBD2. This TCR was sampled from a woman in her seventies with Graves' ophthalmopathy. Sequences were obtained from blood. CDR3 sequence reads: CASSQDWTSGRAGSYEQYF. CDR3 sequence (DNA): TGTGCCAGCAGCCAAGATTGGACTAGCGGGAGGGCCGGCTCCTACGAGCAGTACTTC.